The rows below give T cell receptor beta chains drawn from one sample of a study of blood T cell repertoires in COVID-19. This table comes from immunoSEQ multiplex PCR, and its TCRdb copy is limited to in-frame clones, with some not included. The sample includes roughly 150,000 clones, roughly nine tenths of them seen just once. The specimen was peripheral blood. All receptors derive from an older woman with active COVID-19. Both conserved end residues are part of each CDR3. Each record gives: clone size, J gene, V gene, D gene, CDR3 DNA, CDR3 protein. The D gene is left open where the match is weak. Clone size is stated in some rows and not others, as once, few, many or a class when expanded.

.	TRBJ2-7	TRBV7-9	TRBD2	TGTGCCAGCAGCCCCCGACTAGCGGGGTTCCCTGAATTATCCTACGAGCAGTACTTC	CASSPRLAGFPELSYEQYF
.	TRBJ2-1	TRBV27	TRBD2	TGTGCCAGCAGTTGGGGGGGAAGCGTGAGCAATGAGCAGTTCTTC	CASSWGGSVSNEQFF
.	TRBJ2-2	TRBV5-4	TRBD2	TGTGCCAGCAGCAACGGACTAGCGAACACCGGGGAGCTGTTTTTT	CASSNGLANTGELFF
.	TRBJ2-7	TRBV23-1	TRBD1	TGCGCCAGCAGTCACCGATCAGGGACAGGTATTCGGTGTTGTTGGGACGAGCAGTACTTC	CASSHRSGTGIRCCWDEQYF
.	TRBJ2-1	TRBV5-4	TRBD1	TGTGCCAGCAGCTTGGGGGGGACAGTCTCCTACAATGAGCAGTTCTTC	CASSLGGTVSYNEQFF
.	TRBJ2-1	TRBV28	.	TGTGCCAGCAGTTTATGGGACGGGGGATTGCGAAATGAGCAGTTCTTC	CASSLWDGGLRNEQFF
.	TRBJ2-1	TRBV9	.	TGTGCCAGCAGCGCCTACACAGGGAACAATGAGCAGTTCTTC	CASSAYTGNNEQFF
.	TRBJ2-1	TRBV2	TRBD1	TGTGCCAGCAGTGAGCAGGGGGCCTACAATGAGCAGTTCTTC	CASSEQGAYNEQFF
.	TRBJ2-1	TRBV10-3	.	TGTGCCATCAGTGAGTTAGGGGGTCCTTCCTACAATGAGCAGTTCTTC	CAISELGGPSYNEQFF
.	TRBJ2-7	TRBV7-6	.	TGTGCCAGCAGCCTGGACAGTTCCTACGAGCAGTACTTC	CASSLDSSYEQYF
once	TRBJ1-4	TRBV10-3	TRBD1	TGTGCCATCAGTGGAGGTCAGGGGGATGAAAAACTGTTTTTT	CAISGGQGDEKLFF
.	TRBJ2-1	TRBV19	TRBD2	TGTGCCAGTAGTATGGGACAGGCCGGGCGACTAGCGGGTTGGGAGCAGTTCTTC	CASSMGQAGRLAGWEQFF
.	TRBJ1-2	TRBV11-2	.	TGTGCCAGCAGCTTAGATAGTAGTTACTATGGCTACACCTTC	CASSLDSSYYGYTF
.	TRBJ1-1	TRBV6-1	TRBD1	TGTGCCAGCAGTGAGCGACAGGGGACTGAAGCTTTCTTT	CASSERQGTEAFF
.	TRBJ1-4	TRBV2	TRBD1	TGTGCCAGCAGCCGGGACAGTAATGAAAAACTGTTTTTT	CASSRDSNEKLFF
.	TRBJ1-5	TRBV6-5	TRBD1	TGTGCCAGCAGTTACAAACAGGGGAGCAATCAGCCCCAGCATTTT	CASSYKQGSNQPQHF